The 27 T cell receptor beta chains given below trace back to one sample, sequenced in a study of cytomegalovirus exposure and HLA in healthy donors. In the PCR, 60 Vbeta and 13 Jbeta primers were used. Here immunoSEQ multiplex PCR was the method, and the copy in TCRdb shows in-frame clones only, minus some. The sample has 200,000 to 250,000 clones; around 77% are singletons. Sequencing used PBMCs. The source of these receptors is a woman in her twenties or thirties in good health and CMV-seronegative.

The gene calls are TRBV7-9 and TRBJ1-5; 7 nucleotides agree with TRBD1. CDR3 size: 17 residues. In germline, CDR1 is SEHNR, CDR2 FQNEAQ (reference sequence). Germline trimming cut 2 bases from V and 6 bases from J; bases unmatched to any gene: 13. CDR3 sequence (DNA): TGTGCCAGCAGCTTATCAAGCAGGGGGGCGGTTGCTCAGCCCCAGCATTTT. Translated, it gives CASSLSSRGAVAQPQHF.

This clone has more than one count but fewer than ten. The chain carries TRBV29-1 and TRBJ2-3, with D tentatively TRBD1 (6 bases). This CDR3 is built from 12 residues. V lost 6 bases and J lost 2, with 9 bases in between. CDR1 SQVTM and CDR2 ANQGSEA come from the germline V gene. The CDR3 DNA reads TGCAGCGTCGGACAGACCACAGATACGCAGTATTTT. It is translated as CSVGQTTDTQYF.

The rearrangement links TRBV6-1 to TRBJ2-5; perhaps TRBD2 as D (7 bases). CDR3 length equals 14 residues. V was clipped by 3 bases and J by 5 bases, with 13 bases between them. Per the germline V gene, CDR1 is MNHNS and CDR2 is SASEGT. This CDR3 reads CASSDSQGGETQYF. CDR3 coding DNA: TGTGCCAGCAGTGACTCACAGGGAGGGGAGACCCAGTACTTC.

The V call is TRBV11-2, the J call TRBJ1-2; a possible D gene is TRBD1 (5 bases). The V gene lost 0 bases and the J gene lost 4 bases, with 6 bases spanning the gap. The CDR3 loop spans 13 amino acids. Germline loops: CDR1 SGHAT, CDR2 FQNNGV. The DNA of the CDR3 is TGTGCCAGCAGCTTAGACACAGGCTATGGCTACACCTTC. This codes for CASSLDTGYGYTF.

This chain joins TRBV7-2 and TRBJ2-1, with 8 bases that match TRBD2. Germline assignment: CDR1 SGHTA and CDR2 FQGNSA. The CDR3 sequence is 13 residues long. V lost 5 bases and J lost 8; bases outside the gene matches: 5. The CDR3 coding sequence is TGTGCCAGCAGCCCCAGCGGGAGCGATGAGCAGTTCTTC. It yields the protein CASSPSGSDEQFF.

In this sample, this clone turned up once. V and J are TRBV6-6 and TRBJ1-2; D is undetermined. This CDR3 comprises 14 residues. V lost 2 bases to trimming and J lost 0 bases, with 7 bases between them. Germline V lookup: CDR1 MNHNY, CDR2 SVGAGI (reference sequence). The CDR3 DNA follows: TGTGCCAGCAGTTACGCAGGTCCTAACTATGGCTACACCTTC. This encodes CASSYAGPNYGYTF.

The CDR3, as DNA: TGTGCCAGCCGGCTCACGCTAGCAGACTACAATGAGCAGTTCTTC. Its protein product is CASRLTLADYNEQFF. The J gene is TRBJ2-1, the V gene TRBV6-1; TRBD2 might be the D (5 bases). This CDR3 region has 15 residues. V lost 8 bases and J lost 3, with 17 bases in between. The germline CDR1 and CDR2 sequences are MNHNS and SASEGT.

The gene calls are TRBV5-4 and TRBJ2-3, with 7 nucleotides matching TRBD1. This CDR3 comprises 14 residues. The V gene's germline CDR1 is SGHNT and CDR2 YYREEE (reference sequence). V shed 4 bases, J shed 2 bases, and the junction held 4 bases outside the gene matches. This CDR3 is CASSPTGNTDTQYF. DNA for the CDR3: TGTGCCAGCAGCCCGACAGGGAACACAGATACGCAGTATTTT.

This clone was detected only a few times. This chain connects TRBV6-5 to TRBJ1-1; the D is unclear. V shed 0 bases and J shed 0 bases, with 11 bases lying between them. The CDR3 is 16 residues long. The V gene's germline CDR1 is MNHEY and CDR2 SVGAGI. The CDR3 is CASSYSRRFMNTEAFF. For the CDR3, the DNA is TGTGCCAGCAGTTACTCAAGGAGATTCATGAACACTGAAGCTTTCTTT.

This clone was seen more than once but under ten times. The J gene is TRBJ1-2, the V gene TRBV28; D gene ambiguous. CDR3 length: 13 residues. Per the germline V gene, CDR1 is MDHEN and CDR2 is SYDVKM. Deletions cut 2 bases from V and 6 bases from J, with 10 bases between. CDR3 in DNA: TGTGCCAGCAGTTTAAAGAGGGAGAATGGCTACACCTTC. It translates to CASSLKRENGYTF.

This clone appeared a few times. The chain combines TRBV5-4 with TRBJ1-1, with D perhaps TRBD1 (5 bases). The V gene lost 0 bases and the J gene lost 1 base, with 13 bases spanning the gap. CDR3 size: 16 residues. Germline V gene lookup returns CDR1 SGHNT and CDR2 YYREEE (reference sequence). The CDR3 bases are TGTGCCAGCAGCTTGGCTGGGGAAAGGGGGAACACTGAAGCTTTCTTT. Encoded protein: CASSLAGERGNTEAFF.

The V and J genes are TRBV5-1 and TRBJ2-1, with TRBD2 matching over 7 bases. Per the germline V gene, CDR1 is SGHRS and CDR2 is YFSETQ. There are 17 residues in the CDR3. The V and J ends lost 0 bases and 3 bases, in that order; junction bases with no gene match: 9. CDR3 coding DNA: TGCGCCAGCAGCTTGGGGGGAGGGAACCCCCTCTACAATGAGCAGTTCTTC. It specifies CASSLGGGNPLYNEQFF. Variable domain in full (rest from reference TRBV5-1 and TRBJ2-1): KAGVTQTPRYLIKTRGQQVTLSCSPISGHRSVSWYQQTPGQGLQFLFEYFSETQRNKGNFPGRFSGRQFSNSRSEMNVSTLELGDSALYLCASSLGGGNPLYNEQFFGPGTRLTVL.

The chain uses TRBV28 and TRBJ2-3; TRBD2 is a possible D gene (7 bases). The V gene's germline CDR1 is MDHEN and CDR2 SYDVKM. This CDR3 has 15 amino acids. V was pared by 2 bases and J by 2 bases, with 11 bases between. CDR3 coding DNA: TGTGCCAGCAGTTTAGGGGGGGCCCACACAGATACGCAGTATTTT. It yields the protein CASSLGGAHTDTQYF.

The rearrangement uses TRBV7-9 and TRBJ2-5, with D perhaps TRBD2 (6 bases). CDR3 length equals 15 residues. The V gene's germline CDR1 is SEHNR and CDR2 FQNEAQ (reference sequence). V lost 2 bases and J 2 bases, leaving 12 bases between the germline ends. CDR3 amino acids: CASSLQDGGQETQYF. The CDR3 DNA sequence: TGTGCCAGCAGCTTACAGGACGGAGGGCAAGAGACCCAGTACTTC.

The J gene is TRBJ2-7, the V gene TRBV28; D is unresolved. Trimming removed 3 bases at V and 9 bases at J, with 12 bases between. The CDR3 contains 12 residues. From germline, CDR1 is MDHEN and CDR2 SYDVKM. The CDR3 sequence: CASSFPRSGQYF. In DNA, the CDR3 is TGTGCCAGCAGTTTCCCCCGTTCGGGGCAGTACTTC.

The V gene is TRBV9, the J gene TRBJ2-2; a possible D gene is TRBD2 (5 bases). Germline V gene data show CDR1 as SGDLS and CDR2 as YYNGEE. Trimming shortened V by 0 bases and J by 5 bases, and 14 bases separated the two germline ends. This CDR3 contains 16 residues. CDR3 nucleotides: TGTGCCAGCAGCGTAGATCGTGGGAGACGGACCGGGGAGCTGTTTTTT. As protein: CASSVDRGRRTGELFF.

Concerning this clone: Because it lacks the conserved phenylalanine or tryptophan at the end, this CDR3 is likely a read error. V is TRBV5-1 and J is TRBJ2-7; 9 positions match TRBD2. The V gene end was trimmed by 3 bases and the J gene end by 0 bases; junction bases not matched to a gene: 4. Germline lookup yields CDR1 SGHRS and CDR2 YFSETQ. The CDR3 covers 15 residues. CDR3 sequence: CASSSAGGYSYEQYL. The CDR3 DNA reads TGCGCCAGCAGCTCTGCGGGGGGGTACTCCTACGAGCAGTACCTC.

The rearrangement links TRBV27 to TRBJ2-3; 7 nucleotides align to TRBD2. CDR1 and CDR2 from the germline V gene are MNHEY and SMNVEV (reference sequence). J gave up 6 bases and V 5 bases, and 8 bases lay outside the gene matches. The CDR3 covers 14 residues. CDR3 bases: TGTGCCAGCAGTCAGCGGGGAGAAACGGATACGCAGTATTTT. It codes for CASSQRGETDTQYF.

The CDR3 DNA is TGTGCCAGCAGCTCGGGGGGCCGTCTGGGCTACACCTTC. Protein sequence: CASSSGGRLGYTF. The genes are TRBV5-4 and TRBJ1-2; perhaps TRBD1 as D (6 bases). Germline V gene sequence: CDR1 SGHNT, CDR2 YYREEE (reference sequence). V lost 3 bases and J 8 bases, leaving 14 bases between the germline ends. This CDR3 spans 13 amino acids.

The J gene is TRBJ1-2, the V gene TRBV28, with D perhaps matching TRBD1 (5 bases). CDR1 MDHEN and CDR2 SYDVKM come from the germline V gene. Trimming shortened V by 1 base and J by 4 bases, and 13 bases separated the two germline ends. The CDR3 is 15 residues long. The CDR3 sequence is CASSLSGGRGYGYTF. In DNA, the CDR3 is TGTGCCAGCAGTTTATCCGGGGGAAGGGGCTATGGCTACACCTTC.

This clone was detected once. The V and J genes are TRBV11-2 and TRBJ2-5; tentative D call: TRBD2 (6 bases). The ends were cut back, 1 base at V and 5 bases at J, with 11 bases in the middle. The CDR3 loop spans 14 amino acids. Germline CDR1 is SGHAT and CDR2 is FQNNGV. The CDR3 DNA reads TGTGCCAGCAGCTTAGCCCCGGGACTCGAGACCCAGTACTTC. Amino acids: CASSLAPGLETQYF. The variable domain in full, with the rest retrieved from reference TRBV11-2 and TRBJ2-5, is EAGVAQSPRYKIIEKRQSVAFWCNPISGHATLYWYQQILGQGPKLLIQFQNNGVVDDSQLPKDRFSAERLKGVDSTLKIQPAKLEDSAVYLCASSLAPGLETQYFGPGTRLLVL.

The V call is TRBV5-1, the J call TRBJ2-7; no clear D gene. This CDR3 spans 14 amino acids. V was clipped by 3 bases and J by 0 bases, with 10 bases between them. Germline lookup yields CDR1 SGHRS and CDR2 YFSETQ. The CDR3 coding sequence is TGCGCCAGCAGCTGGAGCAGCCCCTCCTACGAGCAGTACTTC. Translation: CASSWSSPSYEQYF.

V and J are TRBV10-3 and TRBJ2-1; D possibly corresponds to TRBD1 (6 bases). Trimming cost V 3 bases and J 7 bases, with 13 bases left between them. The CDR3 loop spans 14 amino acids. Germline-derived CDR1 and CDR2 are ENHRY and SYGVKD. The CDR3 region is CAISDPDSANEQFF. The CDR3 DNA reads as TGTGCCATCAGTGACCCGGACAGCGCGAATGAGCAGTTCTTC.

CDR3 region: CASSLDSRNYGYTF. The DNA for the CDR3 is TGTGCCAGCAGCTTAGATTCCAGGAACTATGGCTACACCTTC. The rearrangement uses TRBV11-2 and TRBJ1-2, with no clear D. The CDR3 has 14 residues. V was pared by 0 bases and J by 2 bases, with 7 bases between. The germline V gene encodes CDR1 SGHAT and CDR2 FQNNGV.

The chain is built from TRBV27 and TRBJ1-2; 9 nucleotides line up with TRBD1. Germline CDR1 is MNHEY and CDR2 is SMNVEV (reference sequence). The CDR3 has 13 amino acids. Trimming cost V 6 bases and J 6 bases; bases outside gene matches: 5. CDR3 in DNA: TGTGCCAGCAGAAACAGGGGGCGGGATGGCTACACCTTC. Its protein product is CASRNRGRDGYTF.

This clone was detected only a few times. The rearrangement links TRBV4-1 to TRBJ2-7, with D possibly matching TRBD2 (5 bases). This CDR3 has 14 amino acids. Germline CDR1 is MGHRA and CDR2 is YSYEKL. V lost 0 bases and J 5 bases, leaving 11 bases between the germline ends. CDR3 in amino acids: CASSQEGSGDEQYF. Here the CDR3 DNA reads TGCGCCAGCAGCCAAGAGGGGTCCGGGGACGAGCAGTACTTC.

V is TRBV4-1 and J is TRBJ2-7; TRBD1 agrees at 10 bases. Germline V CDR1 and CDR2: MGHRA, YSYEKL. V was pared by 1 base and J by 0 bases, with 9 bases of the junction left unmatched. CDR3 length equals 18 residues. The CDR3 bases are TGCGCCAGCAGCCAAGGCGGGGACAGGGGACCTCTCTCCTACGAGCAGTACTTC. Its protein product is CASSQGGDRGPLSYEQYF.